Below are 30 T cell receptor beta chains sequenced from a single sample in a study of T cell changes during pregnancy in multiple sclerosis. Here immunoSEQ multiplex PCR was the method, and the copy in TCRdb shows in-frame clones only, minus some. Of approximately 9,300 clones listed, over 80% were seen once; the top ten hold roughly 17%. Here the sequenced sample was CD8+ T cells from peripheral blood mononuclear cells, taken in the third trimester of pregnancy. All receptors come from a female donor in good health, enrolled as a control in a pregnancy study.

The CDR3 DNA is TGTGCCAGCAGCCAAGATGAGGGGGCCGGCGGAAACACCATATATTTT. Translating gives CASSQDEGAGGNTIYF. The genes are TRBV4-2 and TRBJ1-3; 7 nucleotides align to TRBD1. The germline V gene has CDR1 LGHNA and CDR2 YNFKEQ. The CDR3 covers 16 residues. Losses at the gene ends were 0 bases for V and 4 bases for J; bases not matched to a gene: 6.

This sequence joins TRBV19 and TRBJ2-3; 9 bases are shared with TRBD2. CDR1 and CDR2 from the germline V gene are LNHDA and SQIVND (reference sequence). CDR3 length: 17 residues. The J segment lost 2 bases and the V segment lost 3 bases, leaving 9 bases of the junction unmatched. The CDR3 DNA reads as TGTGCCAGTAGTATGTGGCGGGAGGGGCCCTCCACAGATACGCAGTATTTT. Translating it yields CASSMWREGPSTDTQYF.

V is TRBV29-1 and J is TRBJ2-1; no clear D. The germline V gene encodes CDR1 SQVTM and CDR2 ANQGSEA. Trimming left V 2 bases short and J 3 bases short, with 5 bases between. This CDR3 region has 12 residues. CDR3 loop: CSVERDYNEQFF. CDR3 sequence (DNA): TGCAGCGTTGAACGAGACTACAATGAGCAGTTCTTC.

This chain joins TRBV13 and TRBJ1-1; D call uncertain. The CDR3 length is 14 residues. Looked up from germline, CDR1 is PRHDT and CDR2 is FYEKMQ (reference sequence). Trimming shortened V by 5 bases and J by 1 base, and 11 bases separated the two germline ends. The CDR3 sequence is CASSPRLGNTEAFF. The CDR3 DNA sequence: TGTGCCAGCAGCCCCCGGCTAGGGAACACTGAAGCTTTCTTT. The full variable domain, its missing parts supplied by reference TRBV13 and TRBJ1-1, is AAGVIQSPRHLIKEKRETATLKCYPIPRHDTVYWYQQGPGQDPQFLISFYEKMQSDKGSIPDRFSAQQFSDYHSELNMSSLELGDSALYFCASSPRLGNTEAFFGQGTRLTVV.

The chain is built from TRBV9 and TRBJ2-3, with D possibly being TRBD2 (6 bases). The CDR3 runs 15 residues. The V gene's germline CDR1 is SGDLS and CDR2 YYNGEE. The V end lost 0 bases, the J end lost 2 bases, and 10 bases lay between the germline ends. The CDR3 coding sequence is TGTGCCAGCAGCGTAGCGGGAGCTGTCACAGATACGCAGTATTTT. Encoded protein: CASSVAGAVTDTQYF.

This chain connects TRBV9 to TRBJ2-1; 13 bases map to TRBD2. CDR3 length: 16 amino acids. CDR1 is SGDLS and CDR2 is YYNGEE in the germline V gene. The V and J ends lost 4 bases and 7 bases, in that order; junction bases with no gene match: 8. The chain's CDR3 is CASSPQLAGGPNEQFF. CDR3 sequence (DNA): TGTGCCAGCAGCCCCCAACTAGCGGGAGGGCCGAATGAGCAGTTCTTC.

This sequence joins TRBV5-4 and TRBJ1-6, with TRBD1 identical over 7 bases. V gave up 8 bases and J gave up 8 bases; unmatched junction bases: 7. Germline assignment: CDR1 SGHNT and CDR2 YYREEE (reference sequence). The CDR3 is 13 residues long. CDR3: CARRGQGDSPLHF. DNA for the CDR3: TGTGCCAGGAGAGGGCAGGGGGATTCACCCCTCCACTTT.

The rearrangement joins TRBV2 to TRBJ1-1, with TRBD1 matching 7 bases. CDR1 is SNHLY and CDR2 is FYNNEI in the germline V gene. The CDR3 is made up of 14 amino acids. Trimming removed 7 bases from V and 8 bases from J; junction bases left unmatched: 13. CDR3 in amino acids: CASTETRGLEEAFF. As DNA, the CDR3 is TGTGCCAGCACCGAAACAAGGGGGCTGGAAGAAGCTTTCTTT.

The chain carries TRBV7-3 and TRBJ2-2; 9 bases fit TRBD1. V lost 5 bases to trimming and J lost 2 bases; unmatched junction nucleotides: 3. The CDR3 is made up of 15 amino acids. Looked up from germline, CDR1 is SGHTA and CDR2 is FQGTGA. CDR3 in amino acids: CASSLQGANTGELFF. As DNA, the CDR3 is TGTGCCAGCAGCCTACAGGGGGCAAACACCGGGGAGCTGTTTTTT.

The gene calls are TRBV5-6 and TRBJ1-4, with D tentatively TRBD1 (6 bases). This CDR3 spans 14 amino acids. V was pared by 3 bases and J by 7 bases, with 13 bases between. Germline-derived CDR1 and CDR2 are SGHDT and YYEEEE. CDR3 bases: TGTGCCAGCAGCTCGAACAGGGAGTCTGAAAAACTGTTTTTT. The encoded protein is CASSSNRESEKLFF.

The CDR3, as DNA: TGTGCCACCAGCAGAAGACCCCGACAGGGTACGGATACGCAGTATTTT. Its protein product is CATSRRPRQGTDTQYF. The rearrangement links TRBV15 to TRBJ2-3, with 7 positions matching TRBD1. Trimming cost V 2 bases and J 6 bases; bases outside gene matches: 11. Germline V CDR1 and CDR2: LNHNV, YYDKDF (reference sequence). There are 16 residues in the CDR3.

The chain employs TRBV5-4 and TRBJ1-6, with 10 nucleotides matching TRBD1. After removal of 4 bases from V and 5 bases from J, the junction contained 15 bases not matched to a gene. This CDR3 region has 19 residues. Per the germline V gene, CDR1 is SGHNT and CDR2 is YYREEE (reference sequence). The CDR3 loop reads CASSPPGTGVGLDNSPLHF. The CDR3 DNA reads as TGTGCCAGCAGCCCTCCCGGGACAGGGGTTGGGTTAGATAATTCACCCCTCCACTTT.

The gene calls are TRBV4-3 and TRBJ2-1; 8 nucleotides agree with TRBD2. The CDR3 loop spans 17 amino acids. Germline assignment: CDR1 LGHNA and CDR2 YSLEER. J lost 2 bases, V lost 0 bases, and 6 bases had no gene match. The CDR3 sequence: CASSQDIAGMTYNEQFF. CDR3 DNA: TGCGCCAGCAGCCAAGATATAGCGGGGATGACCTACAATGAGCAGTTCTTC.

The rearrangement uses TRBV5-6 and TRBJ1-2, with 10 bases identical to TRBD1. CDR3 length: 14 amino acids. Trimming at V came to 0 bases and at J to 5 bases, leaving 1 base not matched to a gene. Per the germline V gene, CDR1 is SGHDT and CDR2 is YYEEEE. As DNA, the CDR3 is TGTGCCAGCAGCTTGGGGGACAGGGGATATGGCTACACCTTC. It codes for CASSLGDRGYGYTF.

This chain uses TRBV27 with TRBJ2-1; TRBD2 aligns across 9 bases. CDR3 length equals 12 residues. Trimming cost V 6 bases and J 8 bases; bases outside gene matches: 2. Germline V gene data show CDR1 as MNHEY and CDR2 as SMNVEV (reference sequence). The CDR3 coding sequence is TGTGCCAGCAGGCGACTAGCGGATGAGCAGTTCTTC. The encoded protein is CASRRLADEQFF.

This clone is a singleton in its sample. This chain links TRBV7-6 with TRBJ2-1; a weak D match, TRBD2 (5 bases). This CDR3 is built from 15 residues. Trimming cost V 4 bases and J 2 bases, with 12 bases left between them. From germline, CDR1 is SGHVS and CDR2 FNYEAQ. The CDR3, as DNA: TGTGCCAGCAGCTCCCCGAGGGAGACCTACAATGAGCAGTTCTTC. Its translation: CASSSPRETYNEQFF.

This chain uses TRBV30 with TRBJ2-7; the match to TRBD2 covers 8 bases. Germline values: CDR1 GTSNPN, CDR2 SVGIG (reference sequence). The CDR3 has 15 amino acids. J lost 4 bases, V lost 4 bases, and 12 bases had no gene match. In nucleotides, the CDR3 is TGTGCCTGGAAACCGGGACTAGGATATGTGTACGAGCAGTACTTC. Encoded protein: CAWKPGLGYVYEQYF.

CDR3 sequence reads: CASSRGLYGYTF. CDR3 DNA sequence: TGTGCCAGCAGCCGAGGGTTATATGGCTACACCTTC. V usage is TRBV7-3 and J usage is TRBJ1-2; no firm D call. The CDR3 is 12 residues long. Germline CDR1 SGHTA, CDR2 FQGTGA. V lost 5 bases to trimming and J lost 5 bases, with 9 bases between them.

The V and J genes are TRBV6-6 and TRBJ2-3; D is uncertain. CDR1 is MNHNY and CDR2 is SVGAGI in the germline V gene (reference sequence). The CDR3 loop spans 13 amino acids. Deletions cut 4 bases from V and 4 bases from J, with 9 bases between. The CDR3 protein is CASSWVGSDTQYF. In DNA form, the CDR3 reads TGTGCCAGCAGTTGGGTGGGCTCAGATACGCAGTATTTT.

In its sample, this clone ranks as medium-sized. The rearrangement uses TRBV19 and TRBJ2-2, with 9 bases that match TRBD2. V lost 5 bases to trimming and J lost 5 bases; unmatched junction nucleotides: 9. The germline V gene has CDR1 LNHDA and CDR2 SQIVND (reference sequence). The CDR3 runs 16 residues. The CDR3 is CASSPPGLANTGELFF. For the CDR3, the DNA is TGTGCCAGTAGTCCCCCGGGACTAGCTAATACCGGGGAGCTGTTTTTT. The whole variable domain, remainder taken from reference TRBV19 and TRBJ2-2, is DGGITQSPKYLFRKEGQNVTLSCEQNLNHDAMYWYRQDPGQGLRLIYYSQIVNDFQKGDIAEGYSVSREKKESFPLTVTSAQKNPTAFYLCASSPPGLANTGELFFGEGSRLTVL.

The rearrangement uses TRBV30 and TRBJ1-2, with D hard to call. CDR3 length: 16 residues. Per germline, CDR1 GTSNPN and CDR2 SVGIG (reference sequence). V was cut by 4 bases and J by 3 bases, with 21 bases left in between. The DNA for the CDR3 is TGTGCCTGGAAAAGCCCTACAAGCGGGGATCACTATGGCTACACCTTC. Protein sequence: CAWKSPTSGDHYGYTF. The whole variable domain, remainder taken from reference TRBV30 and TRBJ1-2, is SQTIHQWPATLVQPVGSPLSLECTVEGTSNPNLYWYRQAAGRGLQLLFYSVGIGQISSEVPQNLSASRPQDRQFILSSKKLLLSDSGFYLCAWKSPTSGDHYGYTFGSGTRLTVV.

This rearrangement joins TRBV4-1 to TRBJ2-1, with TRBD1 as a possible D gene (7 bases). The CDR3 consists of 16 residues. With 2 bases removed from V and 0 bases from J, the gap between germline ends came to 11 bases. CDR1 and CDR2 from the germline V gene are MGHRA and YSYEKL. Here the CDR3 DNA reads TGCGCCAGCAGCCAACAGCAGGGGGGCTCCTACAATGAGCAGTTCTTC. Residues: CASSQQQGGSYNEQFF.

The chain combines TRBV6-5 with TRBJ1-2; 7 bases are a match to TRBD1. The germline V gene has CDR1 MNHEY and CDR2 SVGAGI. Trimming took 6 bases from V and 4 from J; bases not matched to a gene: 11. This CDR3 is 15 amino acids long. CDR3 protein: CASSTGQTSIYGYTF. For the CDR3, the DNA is TGTGCCAGCAGCACGGGACAGACCTCGATCTATGGCTACACCTTC.

The rearrangement uses TRBV25-1 and TRBJ1-4, with TRBD1 matching over 9 bases. The CDR3 extends over 15 amino acids. J gave up 8 bases and V 4 bases, and 8 bases lay outside the gene matches. CDR1 is MGHDK, CDR2 SYGVNS, per germline. As DNA, the CDR3 is TGTGCCAGCAGTGCGAAGGACAGGGGTTACGAAAAACTGTTTTTT. Its translation: CASSAKDRGYEKLFF.

This clone showed up just once. J is TRBJ1-1 and V is TRBV4-3, with 7 bases fitting TRBD1. The trim removed 1 base at V and 3 bases at J, leaving 5 bases unmatched. In germline, CDR1 is LGHNA, CDR2 YSLEER. CDR3 length: 15 residues. The DNA of the CDR3 is TGCGCCAGCAGCCAAGGACAGGGCGCAGACACTGAAGCTTTCTTT. Protein: CASSQGQGADTEAFF.

Here the CDR3 reads CASSPGQGFTEAFF. Written as DNA, the CDR3 is TGCGCCAGCAGCCCCGGACAGGGGTTCACTGAAGCTTTCTTT. The chain links TRBV5-1 to TRBJ1-1, with 9 bases aligning to TRBD1. This CDR3 is 14 amino acids long. Germline V gives CDR1 SGHRS, CDR2 YFSETQ. V dropped 4 bases and J dropped 4; count of bases not matched to a gene: 5.

This chain joins TRBV28 and TRBJ1-4, with 8 bases matching TRBD1. The CDR3 sequence is 16 residues long. Trimming took 6 bases from V and 7 from J; bases not matched to a gene: 13. From germline, CDR1 is MDHEN and CDR2 SYDVKM. The CDR3 coding sequence is TGTGCCAGCAGATCTACCTCGGACAGGGCCGGTGAAAAACTGTTTTTT. Its translation: CASRSTSDRAGEKLFF. The whole variable domain, remainder taken from reference TRBV28 and TRBJ1-4, is DVKVTQSSRYLVKRTGEKVFLECVQDMDHENMFWYRQDPGLGLRLIYFSYDVKMKEKGDIPEGYSVSREKKERFSLILESASTNQTSMYLCASRSTSDRAGEKLFFGSGTQLSVL.

The rearrangement uses TRBV9 and TRBJ1-1; TRBD1 might be the D (5 bases). This CDR3 is built from 14 residues. Trimming took off 4 bases at V and 3 bases at J, with 13 bases between the two ends. Germline V gives CDR1 SGDLS, CDR2 YYNGEE. The CDR3 DNA reads TGTGCCAGCAGCTCGGGGTGGGGGGACACTGAAGCTTTCTTT. Translation gives CASSSGWGDTEAFF.

The chain is built from TRBV15 and TRBJ2-1; D is unresolved. Between the trimmed V and J ends, which lost 1 base and 5 bases, there was a span of 12 bases. The CDR3 consists of 15 residues. The germline CDR1 and CDR2 sequences are LNHNV and YYDKDF (reference sequence). DNA for the CDR3: TGTGCCACCAGCAGAGGTTCGAGCCTGGACAATGAGCAGTTCTTC. Amino acids: CATSRGSSLDNEQFF.

This chain uses TRBV28 with TRBJ2-3; the D gene is possibly TRBD1 (6 bases). CDR1 MDHEN and CDR2 SYDVKM come from the germline V gene. There are 12 residues in the CDR3. The CDR3 sequence: CSSGQSTDTQYF. CDR3 DNA sequence: TGTTCATCGGGACAAAGCACAGATACGCAGTATTTT.